The clone carrying this TCR beta chain was detected a few times. Germline assignment: CDR1 MDHEN and CDR2 SYDVKM. The CDR3 consists of 17 residues. The V gene end was trimmed by 4 bases and the J gene end by 0 bases; junction bases not matched to a gene: 9. Profiled with immunoSEQ multiplex PCR; TCRdb holds only in-frame clones, not every one. Of a few hundred thousand clones listed, 87% are singletons. The data belong to a study of blood T cell repertoires in COVID-19. All enrollees were roughly 18 to 100 years old and from 20 to 30 US areas. Symptom resolution, clearance, or two negative PCRs marked the recovered donors of Cohort 3.

This clonotype was sampled from a woman aged 50 to 65 who had recovered from COVID-19. V usage is TRBV28 and J usage is TRBJ2-1; the match to TRBD2 covers 7 bases. Sequencing was carried out using PBMCs or T cells enriched from blood (not recorded which). This chain's CDR3 is CASSSLPTSFSYNEQFF. The CDR3 DNA reads as TGTGCCAGCAGTTCCCTCCCGACTAGCTTCTCCTACAATGAGCAGTTCTTC.